This T cell receptor (beta chain) originates from a study of T cell repertoires in cytomegalovirus infection. At the level of the study: Indicated by public TCR beta signatures were CMV infection and matching HLA type. Whole-study results and caveats: Dominating the ex vivo response were TCR beta clonotypes that were CMV-specific and HLA-C-restricted. People with CMV and the relevant HLA were identified by cumulative public TCR beta family frequency.

The CDR3 is 13 residues long. Per the germline V gene, CDR1 is SGHVS and CDR2 is FQNEAQ. Trimming pared 5 bases from V and 5 bases from J, leaving 13 bases between. This clonotype was counted ten times or more. Its antigen is unknown. TCRdb reprocessed the reads with MiXCR, giving one entry per CDR3 protein. The table includes fewer than 550,000 distinct CDR3 sequences, 30% to 40% detected once. Sequencing was done on a sample of PBMCs. The rearrangement links TRBV7-8 to TRBJ2-7; possible D gene TRBD1, 5 bases. This sequence originates from a human donor in good health (CMV status not recorded). Some clones in this sample may be carry-over from other donors' samples. CDR3 DNA: TGTGCCAGCAGCCCCGCTCGCAGGGACGAGCAGTACTTC. Its protein is CASSPARRDEQYF.